Listed here are 25 T cell receptor beta chains from one sample, sequenced in a study of blood T cell repertoires in COVID-19. Profiling relied on immunoSEQ multiplex PCR, and the TCRdb table lists in-frame clones only, not all of them. The sample lists 450,000 to 500,000 clones; around 90% were seen once. Sequenced input: PBMCs or T cells enriched from blood (not recorded which). Every receptor here comes from a woman younger than 30 who had recovered from COVID-19.

The chain combines TRBV4-2 with TRBJ2-3; TRBD2 matches 8 bases. The CDR3 is 15 amino acids. CDR1 and CDR2 from the germline V gene are LGHNA and YNFKEQ. V lost 5 bases and J lost 2; bases outside the gene matches: 6. CDR3: CASSSTSGLTDTQYF. The CDR3 DNA follows: TGTGCCAGCAGCTCCACTAGCGGTCTCACAGATACGCAGTATTTT.

The V call is TRBV30, the J call TRBJ1-5, with 8 positions matching TRBD1. V shed 3 bases and J 10 bases; nucleotides not matched to a gene: 8. The CDR3 totals 13 residues. CDR1 GTSNPN and CDR2 SVGIG come from the germline V gene (reference sequence). The CDR3 is CAWSPRGRGPQHF. The CDR3 DNA is TGTGCCTGGAGCCCCAGGGGGCGTGGACCCCAGCATTTT.

This clone was detected only once. The chain carries TRBV5-1 and TRBJ1-2, with D perhaps matching TRBD1 (6 bases). CDR1 is SGHRS, CDR2 YFSETQ, per germline. The V end lost 3 bases, the J end lost 2 bases, and 17 bases lay between the germline ends. CDR3 size: 16 residues. CDR3: CASSSGQDRRNYGYTF. The CDR3 nucleotides read TGCGCCAGCAGCTCAGGACAAGACAGGCGGAACTATGGCTACACCTTC.

V and J are TRBV18 and TRBJ2-3; 8 nucleotides line up with TRBD2. Losses at the gene ends were 3 bases for V and 0 bases for J; bases not matched to a gene: 8. Germline V gene sequence: CDR1 KGHSH, CDR2 LQKENI. This CDR3 has 17 amino acids. The CDR3 DNA sequence: TGTGCCAGCTCACCTAGGCGGGGGGTAATGAGCACAGATACGCAGTATTTT. Translation gives CASSPRRGVMSTDTQYF.

Regarding this clone: This sample also contains other DNA sequences that code for the same CDR3. This chain links TRBV2 with TRBJ1-5; tentative D call: TRBD1 (5 bases). CDR3 length: 14 amino acids. V was trimmed by 3 bases and J by 2 bases, leaving 8 bases between them. Per germline, CDR1 SNHLY and CDR2 FYNNEI. The CDR3: CASSDRVGNQPQHF. CDR3 nucleotides: TGTGCCAGCAGTGACAGGGTCGGCAATCAGCCCCAGCATTTT.

The genes are TRBV30 and TRBJ1-2, with no clear D. The V gene lost 4 bases and the J gene lost 4 bases, with 13 bases spanning the gap. The CDR3 is made up of 13 amino acids. The germline gives CDR1 GTSNPN, CDR2 SVGIG (reference sequence). In DNA form, the CDR3 reads TGTGCCTGGACCGACAAGGTGGCCTATGGCTACACCTTC. The encoded protein is CAWTDKVAYGYTF.

V gene TRBV12-3 or TRBV12-4 combines with J gene TRBJ2-3, with 8 nucleotides matching TRBD1. V shed 4 bases, J shed 5 bases, and the junction held 2 bases outside the gene matches. This CDR3 is built from 13 residues. The CDR3 DNA reads TGTGCCAGCAGTTCCGGGACAGGAGATACGCAGTATTTT. Encoded protein: CASSSGTGDTQYF.

The chain couples TRBV29-1 to TRBJ1-1; the D gene is possibly TRBD1 (6 bases). The CDR3 is 13 amino acids. The germline CDR1 and CDR2 sequences are SQVTM and ANQGSEA. Trimming removed 0 bases from V and 4 bases from J, with 9 bases in between. CDR3 DNA: TGCAGCGTTGAAGAGGGGGCAGCCACTGAAGCTTTCTTT. Translated, it gives CSVEEGAATEAFF. The complete variable domain, with remaining parts taken from reference TRBV29-1 and TRBJ1-1, reads SAVISQKPSRDICQRGTSLTIQCQVDSQVTMMFWYRQQPGQSLTLIATANQGSEATYESGFVIDKFPISRPNLTFSTLTVSNMSPEDSSIYLCSVEEGAATEAFFGQGTRLTVV.

V gene TRBV5-4 combines with J gene TRBJ1-2; 9 bases map to TRBD1. The CDR3 covers 16 residues. The V gene's germline CDR1 is SGHNT and CDR2 YYREEE (reference sequence). J gave up 5 bases and V 6 bases, and 14 bases lay outside the gene matches. The CDR3 protein is CASTTEPGQGTYGYTF. The CDR3 nucleotides read TGTGCCAGCACCACCGAACCGGGACAGGGTACATATGGCTACACCTTC.

The V and J genes are TRBV4-1 and TRBJ1-4; 7 bases fit TRBD1. CDR1 MGHRA and CDR2 YSYEKL come from the germline V gene. Losses at the gene ends were 1 base for V and 6 bases for J; bases not matched to a gene: 2. CDR3 length: 14 residues. CDR3 sequence (DNA): TGCGCCAGCAGCCAAGTAGGGGGCGATGAAAAACTGTTTTTT. This sequence encodes CASSQVGGDEKLFF.

V is TRBV28 and J is TRBJ1-4; D is uncertain. Trimming removed 3 bases from V and 5 bases from J, with 10 bases in between. This CDR3 spans 14 amino acids. Germline lookup yields CDR1 MDHEN and CDR2 SYDVKM. DNA for the CDR3: TGTGCCAGCAGTTTCCCCGGAGAAAATGAAAAACTGTTTTTT. Protein: CASSFPGENEKLFF.

This sequence joins TRBV5-6 and TRBJ1-2; 8 bases align to TRBD1. CDR1 is SGHDT and CDR2 is YYEEEE in the germline V gene. V lost 2 bases to trimming and J lost 4 bases; unmatched junction nucleotides: 4. This CDR3 contains 14 residues. CDR3 amino acids: CASSLRTGTYGYTF. The CDR3, as DNA: TGTGCCAGCAGCTTAAGGACAGGGACCTATGGCTACACCTTC.

The chain links TRBV2 to TRBJ1-6; the D is unclear. The CDR3 covers 15 residues. The germline V gene has CDR1 SNHLY and CDR2 FYNNEI. Trimming shortened V by 7 bases and J by 0 bases, and 10 bases separated the two germline ends. CDR3 in DNA: TGTGCCAGCACCACGACAAGCTCCTATAATTCACCCCTCCACTTT. Its protein product is CASTTTSSYNSPLHF.

This chain uses TRBV5-4 with TRBJ2-4; TRBD1 might be the D (5 bases). V dropped 3 bases and J dropped 5 bases, with 12 bases sitting between them. This CDR3 contains 14 residues. Per the germline V gene, CDR1 is SGHNT and CDR2 is YYREEE (reference sequence). The CDR3 spells CASSSKGKENIQYF. CDR3 bases: TGTGCCAGCAGCTCCAAGGGGAAGGAAAACATTCAGTACTTC.

The chain carries TRBV4-1 and TRBJ2-3; the D gene is possibly TRBD2 (5 bases). The CDR3 runs to 15 residues. V gave up 2 bases and J gave up 7 bases, with 16 bases separating them. CDR1 is MGHRA and CDR2 is YSYEKL in the germline V gene. The CDR3, as DNA: TGCGCCAGCAGCCAACCCACTGGAGGAAGGCATACGCAGTATTTT. Translated: CASSQPTGGRHTQYF.

V is TRBV5-6 and J is TRBJ1-1; 11 nucleotides line up with TRBD1. The CDR3 is 17 amino acids. V was clipped by 4 bases and J by 4 bases; unmatched bases: 12. CDR1 is SGHDT, CDR2 YYEEEE, per germline. The CDR3 loop is CASSPLGYGQGATEAFF. The DNA for the CDR3 is TGTGCCAGCAGCCCCCTCGGTTATGGACAGGGGGCCACTGAAGCTTTCTTT. Full variable domain (outside the CDR3, taken from reference TRBV5-6 and TRBJ1-1): DAGVTQSPTHLIKTRGQQVTLRCSPKSGHDTVSWYQQALGQGPQFIFQYYEEEERQRGNFPDRFSGHQFPNYSSELNVNALLLGDSALYLCASSPLGYGQGATEAFFGQGTRLTVV.

V and J are TRBV29-1 and TRBJ2-7; possibly TRBD1 for D (5 bases). V lost 5 bases and J lost 0, with 11 bases in between. Germline lookup yields CDR1 SQVTM and CDR2 ANQGSEA. The CDR3 runs 13 residues. The DNA for the CDR3 is TGCAGCGTTAAGGGGCTCTTCTCCTACGAGCAGTACTTC. Its translation is CSVKGLFSYEQYF.

The genes are TRBV15 and TRBJ2-3; 9 bases match TRBD2. Trimming took 3 bases from V and 5 from J; bases not matched to a gene: 12. Germline V gene sequence: CDR1 LNHNV, CDR2 YYDKDF (reference sequence). The CDR3 totals 17 residues. CDR3 protein: CATSRGGVAGGQDTQYF. The DNA of the CDR3 is TGTGCCACCAGCAGGGGCGGGGTGGCGGGGGGGCAAGATACGCAGTATTTT. Combining the CDR3 with reference TRBV15 and TRBJ2-3 gives the whole variable domain DAMVIQNPRYQVTQFGKPVTLSCSQTLNHNVMYWYQQKSSQAPKLLFHYYDKDFNNEADTPDNFQSRRPNTSFCFLDIRSPGLGDTAMYLCATSRGGVAGGQDTQYFGPGTRLTVL.

V usage is TRBV3-1 (or the pseudogene TRBV3-2) and J usage is TRBJ1-4; 11 bases map to TRBD1. Looked up from germline, CDR1 is LGHDT and CDR2 is YNNKEL (reference sequence). V lost 2 bases, J lost 7 bases, and 6 bases stayed unmatched. The CDR3 has 16 residues. The CDR3 coding sequence is TGTGCCAGCAGCCAACGTACCGGGACAGGGGGTGAAAAACTGTTTTTT. It specifies CASSQRTGTGGEKLFF.

The chain carries TRBV7-9 and TRBJ1-5; D is ambiguous. V lost 1 base and J lost 8, with 12 bases in between. This CDR3 has 14 residues. The germline gives CDR1 SEHNR, CDR2 FQNEAQ (reference sequence). The CDR3 protein is CASSLGSGKEPQHF. DNA of the CDR3: TGTGCCAGCAGCTTAGGTTCCGGGAAGGAGCCCCAGCATTTT.

This clone is a singleton in its sample. The CDR3: CASSHQSRDTEAFF. In nucleotides, the CDR3 is TGTGCCAGCAGCCATCAAAGCCGGGACACTGAAGCTTTCTTT. The chain is built from TRBV3-1 (or the pseudogene TRBV3-2) and TRBJ1-1; no reliable D call. V lost 3 bases, J lost 3 bases, and 11 bases lay in between. Germline loops: CDR1 LGHDT, CDR2 YNNKEL (reference sequence). This CDR3 comprises 14 residues.

The rearrangement uses TRBV18 and TRBJ1-1; unclear D gene. Trimming removed 3 bases from V and 5 bases from J, with 16 bases in between. This CDR3 spans 15 amino acids. Germline CDR1 and CDR2: KGHSH and LQKENI. DNA of the CDR3: TGTGCCAGCTCACCCTTTTTAACCGGAGCGACTGAAGCTTTCTTT. Translated: CASSPFLTGATEAFF. Combining the CDR3 with reference TRBV18 and TRBJ1-1 gives the whole variable domain NAGVMQNPRHLVRRRGQEARLRCSPMKGHSHVYWYRQLPEEGLKFMVYLQKENIIDESGMPKERFSAEFPKEGPSILRIQQVVRGDSAAYFCASSPFLTGATEAFFGQGTRLTVV.

V gene TRBV2 combines with J gene TRBJ1-4; possible D gene TRBD1, 6 bases. Germline V gene data show CDR1 as SNHLY and CDR2 as FYNNEI. CDR3 length: 16 amino acids. Trimming removed 4 bases from V and 7 bases from J, with 19 bases in between. The CDR3 nucleotides read TGTGCCAGCAGTGTACAGGGAATTGGTCTAGGTGAAAAACTGTTTTTT. Residues: CASSVQGIGLGEKLFF.

The V call is TRBV19, the J call TRBJ1-6; perhaps TRBD1 as D (5 bases). CDR3 length: 13 residues. Germline CDR1 and CDR2: LNHDA and SQIVND (reference sequence). With 6 bases removed from V and 10 bases from J, the gap between germline ends came to 13 bases. The CDR3 is CASRRDLGSPLHF. Here the CDR3 DNA reads TGTGCCAGTAGGCGGGACCTGGGATCACCCCTCCACTTT.

The J gene is TRBJ1-1, the V gene TRBV2, with 7 bases fitting TRBD1. The CDR3 is 13 residues long. Germline CDR1 and CDR2: SNHLY and FYNNEI. Losses at the gene ends were 5 bases for V and 4 bases for J; bases not matched to a gene: 4. The DNA for the CDR3 is TGTGCCAGCAGTCCCCCAGGGGGCACTGAAGCTTTCTTT. The encoded protein is CASSPPGGTEAFF.